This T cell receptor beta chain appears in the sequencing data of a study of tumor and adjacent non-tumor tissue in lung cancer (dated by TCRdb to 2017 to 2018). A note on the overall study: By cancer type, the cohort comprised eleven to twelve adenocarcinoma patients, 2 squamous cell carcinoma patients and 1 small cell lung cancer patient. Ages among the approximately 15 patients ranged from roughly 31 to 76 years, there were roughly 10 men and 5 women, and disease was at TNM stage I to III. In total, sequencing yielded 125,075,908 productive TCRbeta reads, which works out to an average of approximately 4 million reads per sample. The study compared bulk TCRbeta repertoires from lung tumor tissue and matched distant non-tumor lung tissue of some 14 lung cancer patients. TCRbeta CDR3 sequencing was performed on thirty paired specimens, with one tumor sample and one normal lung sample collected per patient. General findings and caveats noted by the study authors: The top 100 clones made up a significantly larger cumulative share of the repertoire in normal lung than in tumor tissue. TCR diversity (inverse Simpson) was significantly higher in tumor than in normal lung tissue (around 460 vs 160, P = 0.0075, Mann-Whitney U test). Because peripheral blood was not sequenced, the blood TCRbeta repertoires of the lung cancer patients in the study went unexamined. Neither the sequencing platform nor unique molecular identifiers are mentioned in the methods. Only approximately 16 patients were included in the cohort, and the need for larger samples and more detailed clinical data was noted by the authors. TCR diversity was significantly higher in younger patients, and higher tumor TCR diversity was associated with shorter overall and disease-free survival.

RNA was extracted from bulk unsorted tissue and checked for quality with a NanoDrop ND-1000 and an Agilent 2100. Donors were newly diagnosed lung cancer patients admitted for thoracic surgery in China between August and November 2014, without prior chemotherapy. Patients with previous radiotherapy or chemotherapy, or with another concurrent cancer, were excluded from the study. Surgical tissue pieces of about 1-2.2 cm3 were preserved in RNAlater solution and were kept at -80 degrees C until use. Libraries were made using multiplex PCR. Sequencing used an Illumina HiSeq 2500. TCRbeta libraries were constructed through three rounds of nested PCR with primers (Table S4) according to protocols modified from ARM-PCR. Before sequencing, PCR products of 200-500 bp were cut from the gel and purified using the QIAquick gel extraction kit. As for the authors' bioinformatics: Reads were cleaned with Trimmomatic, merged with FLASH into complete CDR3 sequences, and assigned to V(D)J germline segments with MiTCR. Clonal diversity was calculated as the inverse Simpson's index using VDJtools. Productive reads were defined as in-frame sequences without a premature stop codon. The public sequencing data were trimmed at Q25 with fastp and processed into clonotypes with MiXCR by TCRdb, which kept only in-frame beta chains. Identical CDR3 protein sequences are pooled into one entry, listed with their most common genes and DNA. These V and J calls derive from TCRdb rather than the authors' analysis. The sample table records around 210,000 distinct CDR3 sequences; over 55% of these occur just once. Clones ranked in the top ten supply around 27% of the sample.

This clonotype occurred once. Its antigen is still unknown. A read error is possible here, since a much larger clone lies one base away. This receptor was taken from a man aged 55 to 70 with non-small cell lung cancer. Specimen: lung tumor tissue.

CDR3 loop: CASSERGVYDQYF. The DNA reads TGCGCCAGCAGTGAGAGGGGAGTCTACGATCAGTACTTC. The chain joins TRBV10-2 to TRBJ2-7; the D region is possibly TRBD1 or TRBD2, each matching across 5 bases. CDR1 and CDR2, per the germline V gene, are WSHSY and SAAADI. CDR3 length: 13 amino acids, cysteine to phenylalanine. CDR3 DNA is the only sequence kept; it has 39 bases, read in frame from the first base.